A selection of T cell receptor beta chains follows, all from one sample in a study of regulatory T cells in long-lasting Graves disease. In TCRdb, the multiplex PCR reads were re-called with MiXCR into one record per CDR3 protein. Among 350,000 to 500,000 distinct CDR3 sequences listed, 11% to 15% were seen once. This sample was shared with a second study, whose subject was T cells in Graves' hyperthyroidism and ophthalmopathy.

The material sequenced was peripheral blood mononuclear cells (PBMCs), taken at new diagnosis, from a patient treated with antithyroid drugs. The receptors stem from a woman aged 50 to 65 with Graves disease. Both conserved end residues are part of each CDR3. Each record gives: V gene, J gene, D gene, clone size, CDR3 protein, CDR3 DNA. A D gene is named only where the DNA matches it firmly. A clone size is listed for some rows: how often the clone was seen (once, few, many), or a class if it is expanded.

TRBV9	TRBJ1-6	TRBD1	NA	CASSPRQGEASPLHF	TGTGCCAGCAGCCCCCGACAGGGAGAGGCTTCACCCCTCCACTTT
TRBV6-2/TRBV6-3	TRBJ2-7	TRBD1	few	CASSDRVRREQYF	TGTGCCAGCAGTGACAGGGTCCGGAGGGAGCAGTACTTC
TRBV6-2/TRBV6-3	TRBJ2-3	TRBD2	NA	CASSYEGLAGVTQYF	TGTGCCAGCAGTTACGAGGGACTAGCGGGAGTAACGCAGTATTTT
TRBV30	TRBJ2-7	NA	many	CAWSVRGGYEQYF	TGTGCCTGGAGTGTACGCGGTGGTTACGAGCAGTACTTC
TRBV5-1	TRBJ1-4	NA	NA	CASRSYVTANEKLFF	TGCGCCAGCAGGTCGTACGTTACAGCCAATGAAAAACTGTTTTTT
TRBV7-6	TRBJ2-7	NA	NA	CASSLGTEDYEQYF	TGTGCCAGCAGCTTAGGGACAGAAGACTACGAGCAGTACTTC
TRBV12-3/TRBV12-4	TRBJ2-1	TRBD2	many	CASRTSSGRWNEQFF	TGTGCCAGCAGAACCTCTAGCGGGAGGTGGAATGAGCAGTTCTTC
TRBV7-9	TRBJ2-3	TRBD2	many	CASSTGALAGTTDTQYF	TGTGCCAGCAGCACCGGGGCCCTAGCGGGAACCACAGATACGCAGTATTTT
TRBV20-1	TRBJ2-4	NA	NA	CSARRPAAKNIQYF	TGCAGTGCCAGGCGGCCGGCGGCCAAAAACATTCAGTACTTC
TRBV28	TRBJ2-4	TRBD2	many	CASSSEGLSRVKNIQYF	TGTGCCAGCAGTTCGGAGGGACTATCCAGGGTCAAAAACATTCAGTACTTC
TRBV6-2/TRBV6-3	TRBJ2-1	TRBD2	NA	CASSYLSPMGLAGLNEQFF	TGTGCCAGCAGTTACCTATCTCCGATGGGACTAGCGGGACTGAATGAGCAGTTCTTC
TRBV28	TRBJ2-5	TRBD2	few	CASSSPAGLVETQYF	TGTGCCAGCAGTTCTCCCGCCGGACTAGTAGAGACCCAGTACTTC
TRBV20-1	TRBJ1-1	NA	many	CSARREMNTEAFF	TGCAGTGCTAGGAGGGAAATGAACACTGAAGCTTTCTTT
TRBV11-2	TRBJ2-2	TRBD1	many	CASSLPTGTGRNTGELFF	TGTGCCAGCAGCTTGCCCACCGGGACAGGGAGAAACACCGGGGAGCTGTTTTTT
TRBV19	TRBJ1-1	NA	NA	CASSRQDMSTEAFF	TGTGCCAGTAGTAGACAGGACATGAGCACTGAAGCTTTCTTT
TRBV3-1	TRBJ1-5	NA	many	CASSPPGNQPQHF	TGTGCCAGCAGCCCCCCAGGAAATCAGCCCCAGCATTTT